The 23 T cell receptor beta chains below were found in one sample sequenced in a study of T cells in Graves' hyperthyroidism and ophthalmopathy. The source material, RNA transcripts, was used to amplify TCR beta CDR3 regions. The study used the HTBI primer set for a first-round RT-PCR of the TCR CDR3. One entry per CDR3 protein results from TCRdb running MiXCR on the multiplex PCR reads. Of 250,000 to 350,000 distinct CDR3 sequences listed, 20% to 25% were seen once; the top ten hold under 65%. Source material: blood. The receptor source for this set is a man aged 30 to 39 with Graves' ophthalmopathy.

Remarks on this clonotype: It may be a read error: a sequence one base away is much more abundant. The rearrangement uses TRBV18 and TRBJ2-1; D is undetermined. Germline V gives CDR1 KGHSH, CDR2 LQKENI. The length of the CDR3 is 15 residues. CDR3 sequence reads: CASSPLGTSYNEQLF. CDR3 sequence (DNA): TGTGCCAGCTCACCACTGGGAACTTCCTACAATGAGCAGCTCTTC.

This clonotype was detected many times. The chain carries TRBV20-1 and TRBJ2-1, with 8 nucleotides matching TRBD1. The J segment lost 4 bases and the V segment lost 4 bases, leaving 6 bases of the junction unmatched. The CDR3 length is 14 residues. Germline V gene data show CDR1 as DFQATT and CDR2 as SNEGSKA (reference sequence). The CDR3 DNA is TGCAGTGCTACCAGGGGGCGTTTGTACAATGAGCAGTTCTTC. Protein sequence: CSATRGRLYNEQFF.

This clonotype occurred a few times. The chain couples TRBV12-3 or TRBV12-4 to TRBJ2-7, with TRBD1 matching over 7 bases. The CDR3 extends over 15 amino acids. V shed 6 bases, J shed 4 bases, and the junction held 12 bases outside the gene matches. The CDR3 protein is CASSSQGKLSYEQYF. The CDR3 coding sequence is TGTGCCAGCAGCTCACAGGGGAAGCTGAGTTACGAGCAGTACTTC.

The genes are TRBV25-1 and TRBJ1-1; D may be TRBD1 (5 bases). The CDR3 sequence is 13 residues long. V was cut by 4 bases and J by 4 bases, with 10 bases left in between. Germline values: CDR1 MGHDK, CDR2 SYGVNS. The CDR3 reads CASSGGTGTEAFF. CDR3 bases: TGTGCCAGCAGTGGCGGGACCGGCACTGAAGCTTTCTTT.

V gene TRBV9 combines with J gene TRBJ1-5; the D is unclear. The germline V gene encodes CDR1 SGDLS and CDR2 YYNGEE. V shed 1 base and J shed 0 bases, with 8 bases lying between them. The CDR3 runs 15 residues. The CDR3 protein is CASSVSPTSNQPQHF. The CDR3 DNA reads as TGTGCCAGCAGCGTATCACCGACTAGCAATCAGCCCCAGCATTTT.

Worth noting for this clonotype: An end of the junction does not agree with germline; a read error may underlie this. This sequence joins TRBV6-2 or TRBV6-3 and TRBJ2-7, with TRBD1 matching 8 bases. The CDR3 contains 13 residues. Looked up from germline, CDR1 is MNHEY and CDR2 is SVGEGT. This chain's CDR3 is CGSRKDRVNEQYF. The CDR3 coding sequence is TGTGGCAGCAGGAAGGACAGGGTAAACGAGCAGTACTTC.

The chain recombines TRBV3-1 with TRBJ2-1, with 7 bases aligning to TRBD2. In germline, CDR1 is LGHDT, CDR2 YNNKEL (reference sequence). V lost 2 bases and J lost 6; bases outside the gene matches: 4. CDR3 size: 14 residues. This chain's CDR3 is CASSQYASGNEQFF. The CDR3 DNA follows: TGTGCCAGCAGCCAATACGCTAGCGGCAATGAGCAGTTCTTC.

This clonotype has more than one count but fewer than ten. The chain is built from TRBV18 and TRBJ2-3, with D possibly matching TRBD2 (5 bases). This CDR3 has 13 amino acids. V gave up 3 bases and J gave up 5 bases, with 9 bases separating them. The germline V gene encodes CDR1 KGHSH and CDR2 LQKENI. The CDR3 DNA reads TGTGCCAGCTCACCGACGGAGGTAGATACGCAGTATTTT. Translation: CASSPTEVDTQYF. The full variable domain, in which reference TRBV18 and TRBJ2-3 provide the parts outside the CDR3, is NAGVMQNPRHLVRRRGQEARLRCSPMKGHSHVYWYRQLPEEGLKFMVYLQKENIIDESGMPKERFSAEFPKEGPSILRIQQVVRGDSAAYFCASSPTEVDTQYFGPGTRLTVL.

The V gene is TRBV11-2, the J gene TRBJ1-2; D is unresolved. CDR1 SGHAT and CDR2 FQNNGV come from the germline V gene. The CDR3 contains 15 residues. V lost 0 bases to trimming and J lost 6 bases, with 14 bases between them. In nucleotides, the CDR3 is TGTGCCAGCAGCTTAGAGAGGTCGCTAACTAATGGCTACACCTTC. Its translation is CASSLERSLTNGYTF.

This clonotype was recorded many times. The CDR3 spells CASSPRRYTYEQYF. The CDR3 region has the DNA TGTGCCAGCAGTCCGCGACGTTACACCTACGAGCAGTACTTC. The chain combines TRBV28 with TRBJ2-7; D uncertain. CDR3 length equals 14 residues. CDR1 and CDR2 from the germline V gene are MDHEN and SYDVKM. Deletions cut 5 bases from V and 2 bases from J, with 13 bases between.

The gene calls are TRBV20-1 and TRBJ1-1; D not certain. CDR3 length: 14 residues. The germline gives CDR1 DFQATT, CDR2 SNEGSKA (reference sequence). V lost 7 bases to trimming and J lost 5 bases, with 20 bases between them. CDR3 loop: CSVGSRGPKTEAFF. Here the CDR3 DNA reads TGCAGTGTGGGGTCTCGAGGTCCCAAGACTGAAGCTTTCTTT.

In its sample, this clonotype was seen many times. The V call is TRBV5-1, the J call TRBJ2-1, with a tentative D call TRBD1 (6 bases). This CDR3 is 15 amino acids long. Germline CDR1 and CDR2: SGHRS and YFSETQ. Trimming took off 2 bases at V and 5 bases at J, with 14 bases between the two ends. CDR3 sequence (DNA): TGCGCCAGCAGCTTAACAGGGATGACTCACAATGAGCAGTTCTTC. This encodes CASSLTGMTHNEQFF.

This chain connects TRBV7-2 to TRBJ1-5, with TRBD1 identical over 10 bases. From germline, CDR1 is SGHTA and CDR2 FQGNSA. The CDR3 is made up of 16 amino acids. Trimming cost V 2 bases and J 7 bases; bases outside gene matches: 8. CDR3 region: CASSLTRTGGGQPQHF. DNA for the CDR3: TGTGCCAGCAGCTTAACACGGACAGGGGGTGGACAGCCCCAGCATTTT.

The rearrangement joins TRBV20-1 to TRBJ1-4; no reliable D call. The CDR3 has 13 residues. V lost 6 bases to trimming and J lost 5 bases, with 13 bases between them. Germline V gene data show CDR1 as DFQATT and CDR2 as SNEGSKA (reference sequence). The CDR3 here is CSAAAAWNEKLFF. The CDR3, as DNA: TGCAGTGCCGCTGCGGCGTGGAATGAAAAACTGTTTTTT.

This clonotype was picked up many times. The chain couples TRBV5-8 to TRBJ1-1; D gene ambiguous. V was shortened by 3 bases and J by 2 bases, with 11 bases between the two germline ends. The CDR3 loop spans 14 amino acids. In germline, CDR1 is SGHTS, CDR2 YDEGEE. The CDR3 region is CASSSNVKNTEAFF. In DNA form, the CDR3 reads TGTGCCAGCAGCTCGAACGTCAAAAACACTGAAGCTTTCTTT.

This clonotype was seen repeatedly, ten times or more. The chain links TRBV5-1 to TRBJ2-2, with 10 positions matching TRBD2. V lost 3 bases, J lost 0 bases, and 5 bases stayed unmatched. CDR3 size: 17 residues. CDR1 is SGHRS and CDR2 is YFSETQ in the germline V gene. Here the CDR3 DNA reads TGCGCCAGCAGCTGGACTAGCGGAGCCACGAACACCGGGGAGCTGTTTTTT. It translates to CASSWTSGATNTGELFF.

CDR3 DNA: TGTGCCAGCACCGAAGGCTCCTACAATGAGCAGTTCTTC. The encoded protein is CASTEGSYNEQFF. The chain links TRBV5-6 to TRBJ2-1; D ambiguous. The germline V gene encodes CDR1 SGHDT and CDR2 YYEEEE. V was cut by 6 bases and J by 0 bases, with 7 bases left in between. CDR3 length: 13 residues.

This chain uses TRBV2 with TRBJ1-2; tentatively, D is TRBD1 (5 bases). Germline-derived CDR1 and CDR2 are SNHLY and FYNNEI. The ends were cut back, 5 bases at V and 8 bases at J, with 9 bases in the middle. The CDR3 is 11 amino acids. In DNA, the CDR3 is TGTGCCAGCAGTACAGGTCGGGGCTACACCTTC. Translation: CASSTGRGYTF.

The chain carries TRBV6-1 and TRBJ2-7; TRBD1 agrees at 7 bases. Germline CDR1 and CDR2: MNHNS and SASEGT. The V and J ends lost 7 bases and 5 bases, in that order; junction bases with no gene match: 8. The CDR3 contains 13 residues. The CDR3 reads CASIDRVKDEQYF. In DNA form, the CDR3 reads TGTGCCAGCATCGACAGGGTAAAGGACGAGCAGTACTTC.

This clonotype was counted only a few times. The CDR3 DNA is TGTGCCACGGGACATAGGAACACTGAAGCTTTCTTT. Translation gives CATGHRNTEAFF. The V and J genes are TRBV6-1 and TRBJ1-1; tentatively, D is TRBD1 (6 bases). The CDR3 has 12 amino acids. The germline V and J ends were trimmed by 10 bases and 1 base, with 10 bases remaining between them. Germline V lookup: CDR1 MNHNS, CDR2 SASEGT.

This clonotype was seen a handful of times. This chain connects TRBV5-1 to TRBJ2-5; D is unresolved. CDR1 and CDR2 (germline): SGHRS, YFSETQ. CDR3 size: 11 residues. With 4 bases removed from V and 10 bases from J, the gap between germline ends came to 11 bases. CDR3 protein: CASSRGSVQYF. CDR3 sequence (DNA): TGCGCCAGCAGCAGAGGCAGCGTCCAGTACTTC. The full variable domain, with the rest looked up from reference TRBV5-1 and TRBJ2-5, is KAGVTQTPRYLIKTRGQQVTLSCSPISGHRSVSWYQQTPGQGLQFLFEYFSETQRNKGNFPGRFSGRQFSNSRSEMNVSTLELGDSALYLCASSRGSVQYFGPGTRLLVL.

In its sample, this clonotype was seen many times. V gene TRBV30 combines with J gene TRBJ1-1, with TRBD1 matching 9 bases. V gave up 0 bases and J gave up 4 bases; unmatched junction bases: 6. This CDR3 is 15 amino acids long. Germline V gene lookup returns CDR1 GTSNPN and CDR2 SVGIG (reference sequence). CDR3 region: CAWSVLGTGSTEAFF. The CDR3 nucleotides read TGTGCCTGGAGTGTACTGGGGACAGGGTCCACTGAAGCTTTCTTT.

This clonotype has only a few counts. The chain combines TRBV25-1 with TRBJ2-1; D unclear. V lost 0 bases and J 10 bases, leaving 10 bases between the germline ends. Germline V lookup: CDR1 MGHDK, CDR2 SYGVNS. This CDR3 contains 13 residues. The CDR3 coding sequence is TGTGCCAGCAGTGAATACGGGCCGATGGAGCAGTTCTTC. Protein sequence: CASSEYGPMEQFF.